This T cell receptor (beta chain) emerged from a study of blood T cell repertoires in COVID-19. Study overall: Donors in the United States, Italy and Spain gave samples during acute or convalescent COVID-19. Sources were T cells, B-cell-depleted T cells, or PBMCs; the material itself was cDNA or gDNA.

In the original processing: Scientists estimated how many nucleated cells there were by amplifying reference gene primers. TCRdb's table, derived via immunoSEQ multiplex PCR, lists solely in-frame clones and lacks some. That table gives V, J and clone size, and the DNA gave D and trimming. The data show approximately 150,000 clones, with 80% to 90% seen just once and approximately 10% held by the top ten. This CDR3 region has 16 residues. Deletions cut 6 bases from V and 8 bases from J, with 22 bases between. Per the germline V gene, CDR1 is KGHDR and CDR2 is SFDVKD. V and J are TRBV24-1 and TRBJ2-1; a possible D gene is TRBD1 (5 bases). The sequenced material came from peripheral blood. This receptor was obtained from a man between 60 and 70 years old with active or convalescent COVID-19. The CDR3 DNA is TGTGCCACCAGTCAAGGCAGGGCCGTATTCTTTGATGAGCAGTTCTTC. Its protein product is CATSQGRAVFFDEQFF.